This passage covers 8 T cell receptor beta chains from one sample sequenced in a study of T-cell memory formation after mild COVID-19. TCRdb passed the 5' RACE reads through MiXCR, listing each CDR3 protein once. The sample includes approximately 260,000 distinct CDR3 sequences, 16% of them seen just once. Sequencing input: PBMCs or a T cell subset sorted from them (not recorded which). These receptors were taken from a man aged 18-30 years who had mild COVID-19 (a few samples of this study predate the infection). Cell type and time point are not known.

This clonotype turned up a few times. J is TRBJ2-3 and V is TRBV6-2 or TRBV6-3, with D unclear. In germline, CDR1 is MNHEY, CDR2 SVGEGT. The V and J ends lost 7 bases and 0 bases respectively, with 14 bases between them. The CDR3 spans 15 residues. The CDR3 sequence: CASTPRVTSTDTQYF. In DNA, the CDR3 is TGTGCCAGCACCCCCCGGGTTACTAGCACAGATACGCAGTATTTT.

The genes are TRBV28 and TRBJ1-1; 8 nucleotides align to TRBD1. This CDR3 comprises 14 residues. V trimming: 3 bases; J trimming: 4 bases; junction bases outside the gene matches: 4. In germline, CDR1 is MDHEN, CDR2 SYDVKM. The chain's CDR3 is CASSLFTGGTEAFF. The DNA for the CDR3 is TGTGCCAGCAGTTTGTTTACAGGGGGCACTGAAGCTTTCTTT.

This clonotype turned up a few times. V usage is TRBV5-1 and J usage is TRBJ2-5; D not certain. The CDR3 runs 13 residues. Per germline, CDR1 SGHRS and CDR2 YFSETQ. V shed 1 base and J shed 4 bases, with 8 bases lying between them. CDR3: CASSLRVIETQYF. The DNA of the CDR3 is TGCGCCAGCAGCTTGCGGGTTATAGAGACCCAGTACTTC. The full variable domain, in which reference TRBV5-1 and TRBJ2-5 provide the parts outside the CDR3, is KAGVTQTPRYLIKTRGQQVTLSCSPISGHRSVSWYQQTPGQGLQFLFEYFSETQRNKGNFPGRFSGRQFSNSRSEMNVSTLELGDSALYLCASSLRVIETQYFGPGTRLLVL.

This clonotype occurred a few times. The chain recombines TRBV7-9 with TRBJ1-4; D uncertain. Germline V gene sequence: CDR1 SEHNR, CDR2 FQNEAQ (reference sequence). V gave up 5 bases and J gave up 5 bases, with 12 bases separating them. CDR3 length: 14 amino acids. The DNA for the CDR3 is TGTGCCAGCAGCCGAGCAGCCAGGAATGAAAAACTGTTTTTT. It yields the protein CASSRAARNEKLFF.

V is TRBV7-9 and J is TRBJ2-3, with TRBD2 as a possible D gene (6 bases). The CDR3 has 16 residues. Germline CDR1 reads SEHNR; CDR2 reads FQNEAQ (reference sequence). Trimming removed 5 bases from V and 0 bases from J, with 15 bases in between. The CDR3 DNA is TGTGCCAGCAGCCACGGTCGGGGGACTAGCACAGATACGCAGTATTTT. This gives the protein CASSHGRGTSTDTQYF.

The rearrangement uses TRBV24-1 and TRBJ2-1; 12 nucleotides agree with TRBD2. J gave up 8 bases and V 5 bases, and 15 bases lay outside the gene matches. The CDR3 covers 18 residues. CDR1 KGHDR and CDR2 SFDVKD come from the germline V gene. The CDR3, as DNA: TGTGCCACCAGTGGTCCCCCGTCTAGCGGGGGGGCCTCCTATGAGCAGTTCTTC. Translated, it gives CATSGPPSSGGASYEQFF.

This clonotype was detected a few times. The chain is built from TRBV7-2 and TRBJ2-4; TRBD2 matches 14 bases. This CDR3 has 19 amino acids. Germline trimming cut 0 bases from V and 1 base from J; bases unmatched to any gene: 5. The germline V gene encodes CDR1 SGHTA and CDR2 FQGNSA. The DNA of the CDR3 is TGTGCCAGCAGCTTAGCCTGGACTAGCGGGGGGCGGGCCAAAAACATTCAGTACTTC. It codes for CASSLAWTSGGRAKNIQYF. Based on the CDR3 plus reference TRBV7-2 and TRBJ2-4, the full variable domain is GAGVSQSPSNKVTEKGKDVELRCDPISGHTALYWYRQSLGQGLEFLIYFQGNSAPDKSGLPSDRFSAERTGGSVSTLTIQRTQQEDSAVYLCASSLAWTSGGRAKNIQYFGAGTRLSVL.

The genes are TRBV6-2 or TRBV6-3 and TRBJ2-3; 7 bases are shared with TRBD2. The trim removed 7 bases at V and 2 bases at J, leaving 6 bases unmatched. Germline CDR1 reads MNHEY; CDR2 reads SVGEGT. The CDR3 length is 14 residues. The CDR3 sequence: CASNRAGSTDTQYF. The CDR3 region has the DNA TGTGCCAGCAATAGAGCGGGGTCCACAGATACGCAGTATTTT.